This paragraph reports one TCR beta chain. Antigen unknown. Deletions cut 3 bases from V and 8 bases from J, with 16 bases between. Germline CDR1 is MDHEN and CDR2 is SYDVKM. The CDR3 extends over 14 amino acids. The data stem from a study of cytomegalovirus exposure and HLA in healthy donors. Study findings and constraints: Analysis performed later showed TCR beta chains linked to HLA being more clonally expanded than equally common others.

The PCR ran on 60 Vbeta and 13 Jbeta primers. Original analysis: In a later analysis, the count reached approximately 80 million unique TCR beta chains, with about 11 million shared. Produced via immunoSEQ multiplex PCR; TCRdb's table is partial and in-frame only. From that table come the V and J calls and clone size; the DNA was used to work out D and trimming. This sample yields a few hundred thousand clones, of which approximately 80% are seen a single time; around 2.8% belongs to the top ten. The sample consisted of PBMCs. V gene TRBV28 combines with J gene TRBJ1-2; D may be TRBD1 (6 bases). The origin of this receptor is a man aged 25-45 years in good health and CMV-seronegative. The CDR3 coding sequence is TGTGCCAGCAGTTTTTTTTCCAGGGGAATCGGCTACACCTTC. Protein product: CASSFFSRGIGYTF.